The source of this T cell receptor beta chain is a study of T cell responses to AZD1222 COVID-19 vaccine. General study points: Nearly half of the spike-specific TCRs reportedly recognize variant regions that carry no mutations.

The CDR3 length is 17 residues. The V gene's germline CDR1 is LNHDA and CDR2 SQIVND (reference sequence). Trimming cost V 1 base and J 4 bases; bases outside gene matches: 12. With regard to this clone: Antigen specificity is unknown.

Repertoires were generated with immunoSEQ multiplex PCR, while TCRdb's copy carries only in-frame clones and drops some. This table has some 89,000 clones, roughly 89% appearing once. This receptor was taken from an adult in good health. The source was peripheral blood, collected on day 0 of AZD1222 vaccination. V is TRBV19 and J is TRBJ1-2; 7 bases match TRBD1. The CDR3 protein is CASSIVGTEISFYGYTF. Written as DNA, the CDR3 is TGTGCCAGTAGTATAGTGGGGACAGAAATATCTTTCTATGGCTACACCTTC.